The rows below give T cell receptor beta chains drawn from one sample of a study of blood T cell repertoires in COVID-19. Sequencing used immunoSEQ multiplex PCR; TCRdb keeps in-frame clones, though not all of them. Of 110,000 or so clones in the sample, about 90% were seen once. Sequencing used peripheral blood. The receptors stem from a man between 65 and 79 years old who had recovered from COVID-19. Each CDR3 is given with its conserved first and last residue. The D gene is left open where the match is weak. For some rows the clone size is stated as once, few or many, or as a class when expanded; others skip it.

cdr3_nt cdr3_aa d_call j_call v_call clone_size
TGTGCCAGCAGCCCGCGGACAGGGAACACTGAAGCTTTCTTT CASSPRTGNTEAFF TRBD1 TRBJ1-1 TRBV11-2 NA
TGTGCCAGCAGCCAAGATTGGAGCGGGGGTGTTACCGGGGAGCTGTTTTTT CASSQDWSGGVTGELFF TRBD2 TRBJ2-2 TRBV4-2 NA
TGTGCTAGTGGTTTGGTAGCGACAGGGTGGAAGAACGGGCCTGCCTATGGCTACACCTTC CASGLVATGWKNGPAYGYTF TRBD1 TRBJ1-2 TRBV12-5 NA
TGTGCCAGCAGCAGTAAGGACCGCGGGGAGACCCAGTACTTC CASSSKDRGETQYF NA TRBJ2-5 TRBV5-4 NA
TGCGCCAGCAGCCAAGATTTCCCTCCCGAAGGGGGCAATCAGCCCCAGCATTTT CASSQDFPPEGGNQPQHF NA TRBJ1-5 TRBV4-1 NA
TGCGCCAGCAGCTTGGGACTAGCGGGAGGAAGATCTGGTTCTCAGTTCTTC CASSLGLAGGRSGSQFF TRBD2 TRBJ2-1 TRBV5-1 NA
TGTGCCAGCAGTAGACAGAGTGGCTCACCCCTCCACTTT CASSRQSGSPLHF NA TRBJ1-6 TRBV12-3/TRBV12-4 NA
TGTGCCAGAAGCCCCCGGGACAGACTAAATAGCAATCAGCCCCAGCATTTT CARSPRDRLNSNQPQHF NA TRBJ1-5 TRBV7-5 NA
TGTGCCAGCAGTCCATCCGGGACAGGGGCGGGGGAGCAGTACTTC CASSPSGTGAGEQYF TRBD1 TRBJ2-7 TRBV27 NA
TGTGCCAGCTCCGGACTAGCGGGAGGCTACGAGCAGTACTTC CASSGLAGGYEQYF TRBD2 TRBJ2-7 TRBV27 NA
TGTGCCTGGAGTCCTGGGACTAGCGGGGCGGAGGAGCAGTTCTTC CAWSPGTSGAEEQFF TRBD2 TRBJ2-1 TRBV30 NA
TGTGCCAGCAGTTTCGGGACAGGGCAAGATACGCAGTATTTT CASSFGTGQDTQYF TRBD1 TRBJ2-3 TRBV27 NA
TGTGCCAGCAGTGAGGGCTCCGGGGGTAATAGCAATCAGCCCCAGCATTTT CASSEGSGGNSNQPQHF NA TRBJ1-5 TRBV6-1 few
TGCGCCAGCAGCTCCCAACCGGGACAGGGGGGAGACTATGGCTACACCTTC CASSSQPGQGGDYGYTF TRBD1 TRBJ1-2 TRBV5-1 few
TGTGCCAGCAGCTTAGGTAGGACAGGTGGAACCTACGAGCAGTACTTC CASSLGRTGGTYEQYF TRBD1 TRBJ2-7 TRBV7-9 NA
TGCGCCAGCAGCTTGGACGGGACCTACGAGCAGTACTTC CASSLDGTYEQYF NA TRBJ2-7 TRBV5-1 few
TGTGCCAGCAGTTTGGTTGGCCTGAACACTGAAGCTTTCTTT CASSLVGLNTEAFF NA TRBJ1-1 TRBV28 NA
TGTGCCAGTAGTATTTACGCTAGCGGGGGGGCTAACATTCAGTACTTC CASSIYASGGANIQYF TRBD2 TRBJ2-4 TRBV19 NA
TGTGCCAGCAGTTGGCGGGCAGAATCTAAGGGCTACACCTTC CASSWRAESKGYTF NA TRBJ1-2 TRBV6-2/TRBV6-3 NA
TGCGCCAGCAGTCGAGGGTCCGAAACTAATGAAAAACTGTTTTTT CASSRGSETNEKLFF NA TRBJ1-4 TRBV10-2 NA
TGTGCCAGCAGCTTGGCGGGAGGAAGGAATGAAAAACTGTTTTTT CASSLAGGRNEKLFF NA TRBJ1-4 TRBV5-8 NA
TGTGCCAGCAGCATGCTTAGCGGGGGTTTATACGGCTACACCTTC CASSMLSGGLYGYTF NA TRBJ1-2 TRBV7-9 NA
TGTGCCAGCATCCTGCGGGAGGACTCCTACAATGAGCAGTTCTTC CASILREDSYNEQFF TRBD2 TRBJ2-1 TRBV2 medium-sized
TGTGCCAGCAGTCTCCTCCAGGGGAGCTCTGGAAACACCATATATTTT CASSLLQGSSGNTIYF NA TRBJ1-3 TRBV28 NA